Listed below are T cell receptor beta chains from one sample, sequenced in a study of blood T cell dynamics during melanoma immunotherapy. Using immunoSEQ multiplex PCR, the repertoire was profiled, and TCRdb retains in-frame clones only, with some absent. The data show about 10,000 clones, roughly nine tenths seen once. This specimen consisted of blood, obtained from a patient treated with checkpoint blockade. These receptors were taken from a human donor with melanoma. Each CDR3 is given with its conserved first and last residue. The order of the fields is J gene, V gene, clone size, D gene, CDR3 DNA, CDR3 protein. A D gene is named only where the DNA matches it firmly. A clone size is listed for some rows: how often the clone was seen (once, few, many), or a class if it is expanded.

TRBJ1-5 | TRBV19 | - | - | TGTGCCAGTAGTAAGTCCCCCAATCAGCCCCAGCATTTT | CASSKSPNQPQHF
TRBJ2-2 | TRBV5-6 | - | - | TGTGCCAGCAGTCCGGGGATCTATTACCGGGAGCTGTTTTTT | CASSPGIYYRELFF
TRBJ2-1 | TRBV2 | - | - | TGTGCCAGCAGTGATATAAGGTCTGAGCAGTTCTTC | CASSDIRSEQFF
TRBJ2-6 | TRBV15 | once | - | TGTGCCACCAGCAGAGTCCGGGGAAGCTCTGGGGCCAACGTCCTGACTTTC | CATSRVRGSSGANVLTF
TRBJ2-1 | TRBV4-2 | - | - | TGTGCCAGCAGCCAATTGGGTAAGGGGAATGAGCAGTTCTTC | CASSQLGKGNEQFF
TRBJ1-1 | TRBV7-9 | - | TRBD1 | TGTGCCAGCAGCCTGGGACAGGTAGAAGCTTTCTTT | CASSLGQVEAFF
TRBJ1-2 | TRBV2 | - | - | TGTGCCATAGAAGATGACAGGCTTTCTACTAACTATGGCTACACCTTC | CAIEDDRLSTNYGYTF
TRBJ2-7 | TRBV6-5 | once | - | TGTGCCAGCAGTGGCTTACAGGGAACCTACGAGCAGTACTTC | CASSGLQGTYEQYF
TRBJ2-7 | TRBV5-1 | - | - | TGCGCCAGCAGAGAGAAATTAAGCTCCTACGAGCAGTACTTC | CASREKLSSYEQYF
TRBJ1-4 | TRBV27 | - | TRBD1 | TGTGCCAGCAGTTTATTAGGGGGCGGGCGTTTACTGTTTTTT | CASSLLGGGRLLFF
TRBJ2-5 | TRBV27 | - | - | TGTGCCAGCAGTATCGACAGGGGAGGGGAGACCCAGTACTTC | CASSIDRGGETQYF
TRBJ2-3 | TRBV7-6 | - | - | TGTGCCAGCAGCCGACGAGGGGGGAAAGATACGCAGTATTTT | CASSRRGGKDTQYF
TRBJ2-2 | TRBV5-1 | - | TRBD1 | TGCGCCAGCAGCCAACAGGGGCGCGAGACCGGGGAGCTGTTTTTT | CASSQQGRETGELFF
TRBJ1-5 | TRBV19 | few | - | TGTGCCAGTCAAAGCGGGACCCAAAGCGGAAATCAGCCCCAGCATTTT | CASQSGTQSGNQPQHF
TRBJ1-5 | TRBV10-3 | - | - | TGTGCCATCAGTGAGTCGGGGGGTCAAAGTGTTCAGCCCCAGCATTTT | CAISESGGQSVQPQHF
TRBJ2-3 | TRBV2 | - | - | TGTGCCAGCAGACATCCGGTGGGCACAGATACGCAGTATTTT | CASRHPVGTDTQYF
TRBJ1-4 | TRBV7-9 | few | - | TGTGCCAGCAGCTCTCCCTTAGGGGGGACCCGTTATGAAAAACTGTTTTTT | CASSSPLGGTRYEKLFF